The clone carrying this TCR beta chain was seen ten or more times. Its antigen is not known. The data belong to a study of T cells in Graves' hyperthyroidism and ophthalmopathy. Germline-derived CDR1 and CDR2 are SGHDT and YYEEEE. The length of the CDR3 is 16 residues. Trimming stripped 3 bases from V and 1 base from J, with 16 bases between. Broader study findings: Ophthalmopathy got predicted by the model a median 6.5 months before its onset.

The source material, RNA transcripts, was used to amplify TCR beta CDR3 regions. The HTBI primer set drove a first-round RT-PCR of the TCR CDR3. TCRdb redid the calling of the multiplex PCR reads with MiXCR, one entry per CDR3 protein. The sample lists under 650,000 distinct CDR3 sequences; around 16% were seen once. Clinical symptoms, serum thyroxine and TRAb, thyroid ultrasound and orbital computed tomography were used for the diagnoses. The source of this sequence is a woman under 40 with Graves' hyperthyroidism. Sequences were obtained from blood. The chain has TRBV5-6 and TRBJ1-1, with D maybe TRBD1 (5 bases). This CDR3 reads CASSSPNFGQNTEAFF. The CDR3 DNA sequence: TGTGCCAGCAGCTCCCCGAACTTTGGACAGAACACTGAAGCTTTCTTT.